The 8 T cell receptor beta chains listed next were all sequenced from one sample in a study of sequential checkpoint blockade in melanoma. This table comes from immunoSEQ multiplex PCR, and its TCRdb copy is limited to in-frame clones, with some not included. Found here are more than 9,000 clones, about three quarters of them singletons; the top ten hold around 52%. The sample's treatment: randomized to nivolumab then ipilimumab (arm A) or the reverse (arm B). Sequenced here: CD8+ T cells sorted from blood (inferred from file names), sampled from a patient given nivolumab and ipilimumab in sequence. These receptor sequences come from a human donor with melanoma.

This clone came up once. This rearrangement joins TRBV7-8 to TRBJ1-1, with D possibly being TRBD1 (6 bases). The CDR3 is 14 residues long. The germline V gene encodes CDR1 SGHVS and CDR2 FQNEAQ. Between the trimmed V and J ends, which lost 5 bases and 8 bases, there was a span of 18 bases. DNA for the CDR3: TGTGCCAGCAGCCATTTGGCAGGGGATACCGAAGCTTTCTTT. It yields the protein CASSHLAGDTEAFF.

J is TRBJ2-7 and V is TRBV28; 9 bases align to TRBD1. J was trimmed by 2 bases and V by 2 bases; bases with no gene match: 4. This CDR3 region has 15 residues. The germline V gene encodes CDR1 MDHEN and CDR2 SYDVKM. The CDR3 DNA follows: TGTGCCAGCAGTTTAAGGGACAGGGTCCCCTACGAGCAGTACTTC. This translates into CASSLRDRVPYEQYF.

The chain combines TRBV27 with TRBJ2-7, with D possibly being TRBD1 (7 bases). Trimming stripped 7 bases from V and 3 bases from J, with 19 bases between. Germline CDR1 is MNHEY and CDR2 is SMNVEV (reference sequence). The CDR3 runs to 15 residues. The CDR3 region is CASKMTGTGVYEQYF. CDR3 nucleotides: TGTGCCAGCAAAATGACAGGGACTGGGGTCTACGAGCAGTACTTC.

The table lists this clone with a few counts. The rearrangement links TRBV4-3 to TRBJ1-4; tentative D call: TRBD1 (5 bases). This CDR3 region has 15 residues. Per germline, CDR1 LGHNA and CDR2 YSLEER. Trimming pared 0 bases from V and 12 bases from J, leaving 17 bases between. The CDR3 nucleotides read TGCGCCAGCAGCCAAGATGGATTAGGGCTAGGGGAACTGTTTTTT. Amino acids: CASSQDGLGLGELFF.

The chain couples TRBV6-6 to TRBJ2-7, with D hard to call. CDR1 is MNHNY and CDR2 is SVGAGI in the germline V gene (reference sequence). Trimming shortened V by 6 bases and J by 3 bases, and 6 bases separated the two germline ends. The CDR3 is 11 amino acids. The CDR3 DNA reads as TGTGCCAGCAGGGAGAGCTACGAGCAGTACTTC. Amino acids: CASRESYEQYF.

CDR3 loop: CASSLTGTAYEQYF. Written as DNA, the CDR3 is TGTGCCAGCAGCCTTACCGGGACAGCTTACGAGCAGTACTTC. The V call is TRBV4-2, the J call TRBJ2-7; TRBD1 matches 7 bases. Germline CDR1 reads LGHNA; CDR2 reads YNFKEQ. The CDR3 extends over 14 amino acids. The V and J ends lost 4 bases and 4 bases, in that order; junction bases with no gene match: 7.

This chain connects TRBV28 to TRBJ1-5; a weak D match, TRBD1 (6 bases). Germline CDR1 reads MDHEN; CDR2 reads SYDVKM. This CDR3 region has 15 residues. V was shortened by 5 bases and J by 3 bases, with 14 bases between the two germline ends. The CDR3 spells CASSQADSINQPQHF. Here the CDR3 DNA reads TGTGCCAGCAGTCAAGCGGACAGTATCAATCAGCCCCAGCATTTT.

The genes are TRBV7-6 and TRBJ2-7; D is possibly TRBD2 (7 bases). V was pared by 5 bases and J by 5 bases, with 16 bases between. Germline loops: CDR1 SGHVS, CDR2 FNYEAQ. The CDR3 totals 14 residues. In DNA form, the CDR3 reads TGTGCCAGCAGCCTCAAGGGGGGGGCAGACGAGCAGTACTTC. Translation: CASSLKGGADEQYF.